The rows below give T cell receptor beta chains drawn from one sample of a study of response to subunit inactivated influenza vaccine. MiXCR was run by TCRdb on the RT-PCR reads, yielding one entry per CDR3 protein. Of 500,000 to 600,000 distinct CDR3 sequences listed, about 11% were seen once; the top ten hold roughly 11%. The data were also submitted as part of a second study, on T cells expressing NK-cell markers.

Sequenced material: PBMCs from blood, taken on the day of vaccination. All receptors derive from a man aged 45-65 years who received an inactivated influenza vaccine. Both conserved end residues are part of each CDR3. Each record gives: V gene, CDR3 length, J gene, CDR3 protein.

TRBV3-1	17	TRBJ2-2	CASSHPPGTGGFGELFF
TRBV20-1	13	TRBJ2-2	CSAKRGSTGELFF
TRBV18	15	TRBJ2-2	CASSPNGETTGELFF
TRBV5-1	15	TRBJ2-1	CASSFGTSLVDEQFF
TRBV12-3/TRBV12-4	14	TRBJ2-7	CASSFTESSYEQYF
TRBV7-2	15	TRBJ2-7	CASSPTSGRSYEQYF
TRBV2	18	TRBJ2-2	CASNYVGLAGGYAGELFF
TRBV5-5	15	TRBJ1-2	CASSLSPDGYYGYTF
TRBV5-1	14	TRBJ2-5	CASSLGADQETQYF
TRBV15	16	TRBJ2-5	CATSREEASDKETQYF
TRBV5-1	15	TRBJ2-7	CASSSSVGSSYEQYF
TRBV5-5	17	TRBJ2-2	CASSLDPSGGKTGELFF
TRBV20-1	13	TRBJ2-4	CSARVGQNYIQYF
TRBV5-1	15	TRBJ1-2	CASSSTGGGGYGYTF
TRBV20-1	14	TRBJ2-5	CSARDVTNQETQYF
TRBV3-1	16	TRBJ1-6	CASSLVTPGANSPLHF
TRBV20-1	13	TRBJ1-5	CSARAGGNQPQHF
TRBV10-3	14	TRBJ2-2	CAISETGVTGELFF
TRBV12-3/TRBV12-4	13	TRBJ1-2	CASSLDRDYGYTF